The present T cell receptor (beta chain) was sequenced within a study of T cells in Graves' hyperthyroidism and ophthalmopathy. Subjects aged 18 to 65 presented with newly diagnosed hyperthyroidism of less than 2 months' duration. Lactation, pregnancy, other autoimmune disease or uncontrolled infection led to exclusion of patients. CDR3 size: 15 residues. J lost 5 bases, V lost 5 bases, and 9 bases had no gene match. Germline V gives CDR1 SGHRS, CDR2 YFSETQ. The TCR beta CDR3 regions underwent amplification using RNA transcripts as the source. TCR CDR3 regions were first amplified by RT-PCR with HTBI primers. TCRdb independently ran MiXCR on the multiplex PCR reads; one entry per CDR3 protein. The sample records about 46,000 distinct CDR3 sequences, roughly 49% being singletons.

The clonotype was recovered from a woman in her fifties or sixties with Graves' hyperthyroidism. The sequenced sample consisted of peripheral blood or thyroid tissue (not recorded which). The V call is TRBV5-1, the J call TRBJ2-2; 7 bases fit TRBD1. CDR3 residues: CASREPGQLTGELFF. CDR3 nucleotide sequence: TGCGCCAGCAGGGAGCCGGGACAGCTAACCGGGGAGCTGTTTTTT.